This paragraph reports one TCR beta chain. As yet, its antigen is unknown. These data originate in a study of blood T cells in healthy people across ages. General study points: From one million sequenced T cells, diversity estimates were lower bounds. Long-lived and aged donors differed, with more naive CD4+ cells and higher diversity in the long-lived.

V shed 5 bases and J shed 1 base, with 13 bases lying between them. Germline V gene sequence: CDR1 SGDLS, CDR2 YYNGEE. This CDR3 comprises 16 residues. The second PCR ran roughly 6 to 12 cycles with a sample-barcoded 5' primer and J-beta primers. TCRdb ran MiXCR on the 5' RACE reads and lists one entry per CDR3 protein. The sample holds over 950,000 distinct CDR3 sequences, more than 30% seen once. The sample taken for sequencing was blood. The TCR comes from a man between 18 and 35 years old in good health. V and J are TRBV9 and TRBJ2-6; tentative D call: TRBD1 (6 bases). This CDR3 reads CASSGTYSSGANVLTF. In nucleotides, the CDR3 is TGTGCCAGCAGTGGGACATACTCTTCTGGGGCCAACGTCCTGACTTTC.